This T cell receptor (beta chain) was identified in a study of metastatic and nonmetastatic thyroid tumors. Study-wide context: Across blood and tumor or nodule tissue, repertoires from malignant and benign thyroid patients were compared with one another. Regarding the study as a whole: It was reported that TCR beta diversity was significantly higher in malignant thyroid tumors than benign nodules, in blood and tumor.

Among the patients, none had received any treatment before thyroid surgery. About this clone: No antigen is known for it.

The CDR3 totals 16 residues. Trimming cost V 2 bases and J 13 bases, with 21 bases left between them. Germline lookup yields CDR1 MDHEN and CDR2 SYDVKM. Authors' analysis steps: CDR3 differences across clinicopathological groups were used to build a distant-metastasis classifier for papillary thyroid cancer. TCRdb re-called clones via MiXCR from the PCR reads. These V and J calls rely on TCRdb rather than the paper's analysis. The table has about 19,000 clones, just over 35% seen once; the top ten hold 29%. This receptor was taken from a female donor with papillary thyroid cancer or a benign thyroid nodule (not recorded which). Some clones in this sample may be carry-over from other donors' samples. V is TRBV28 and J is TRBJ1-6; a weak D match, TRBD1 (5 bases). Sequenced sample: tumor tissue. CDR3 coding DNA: TGTGCCAGCAGTTTACCCGCGTTTGGGGGGTTAGGGCCCCTCCACTTT. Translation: CASSLPAFGGLGPLHF. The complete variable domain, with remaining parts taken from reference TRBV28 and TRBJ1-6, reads DVKVTQSSRYLVKRTGEKVFLECVQDMDHENMFWYRQDPGLGLRLIYFSYDVKMKEKGDIPEGYSVSREKKERFSLILESASTNQTSMYLCASSLPAFGGLGPLHFGNGTRLTVT.